Listed below are T cell receptor beta chains from one sample, sequenced in a study of human T cells and chemical hapten exposure. Via MiXCR, TCRdb re-called the RACE reads, giving one row per CDR3 protein. Found here are some 36,000 distinct CDR3 sequences, 6% to 9.5% of them singletons; the top ten hold around 1.4%. Source: whole blood, taken in connection with sensitization to the hapten diphenylcyclopropenone (DPC). These TCRs come from a woman between 45 and 60 years old with alopecia areata. Some clones in this sample may be carry-over from other donors' samples. Each CDR3 is given with its conserved first and last residue. D genes are given only for firm matches. Clone size is stated in some rows and not others, as once, few, many or a class when expanded.

v_call	d_call	clone_size	cdr3_length	j_call	cdr3_nt	cdr3_aa
TRBV21-1	.	few	14	TRBJ1-1	TGTGCCAGCAGCACGCAGGACAGGGGGGATGAAGCTTTCTTT	CASSTQDRGDEAFF
TRBV20-1	.	many	14	TRBJ2-3	TGCAGTGCTAATGCCCAGCTGAGCACAGATACGCAGTATTTT	CSANAQLSTDTQYF
TRBV7-9	.	many	14	TRBJ2-7	TGTGCCAGCAGCTCCAGACAGGCCCTCTACGAGCAGTACTTC	CASSSRQALYEQYF
TRBV29-1	TRBD2	.	14	TRBJ2-1	TGCAGCGTTGAATCGGGACTAGCGGGAAAGGAACAGTTCTTC	CSVESGLAGKEQFF
TRBV28	TRBD1	.	14	TRBJ1-1	TGTGCCAGCAGGTACAGGGGCCGTGCTCCCGGAGCTTTCTTT	CASRYRGRAPGAFF
TRBV20-1	TRBD1	few	13	TRBJ1-1	TGCAGTGCTCGACAGGGGGCGCACACTGAAGCTTTCTTT	CSARQGAHTEAFF
TRBV18	TRBD1	many	13	TRBJ1-1	TGTGCCAGCTGGGCCCCCCAGGACAGGGACGCTTTCTTT	CASWAPQDRDAFF
TRBV6-5	.	many	13	TRBJ2-5	TGTGCCAGCAAAACAGGGAGGAGAGAGACCCAGTACTTC	CASKTGRRETQYF
TRBV12-5	.	many	13	TRBJ2-5	TGTGCTAGTGGTCTTCACGGGGGACAGACCCAGTACTTC	CASGLHGGQTQYF
TRBV20-1	.	few	15	TRBJ1-5	TGCAGTGCTAGGCTGGACGGCGATCATTTTCAGCCCCAGCATTTT	CSARLDGDHFQPQHF
TRBV6-1	.	many	14	TRBJ1-1	TGTGCCAGCAGTCCACGGTTTATGAACACTGAAGCTTTCTTT	CASSPRFMNTEAFF
TRBV12-3/TRBV12-4	TRBD2	many	15	TRBJ2-7	TGTGCCAGCAGTACAAGCGGGATGGGCCCCTACGAGCAGTACTTC	CASSTSGMGPYEQYF
TRBV28	.	many	12	TRBJ1-5	TGTGCCAGCCTGGAAACAAATCAGCCCCAGCATTTT	CASLETNQPQHF
TRBV29-1	.	many	13	TRBJ2-5	TGCAGCGTTGAAAAGTCAGCCCAAGAGACCCAGTACTTC	CSVEKSAQETQYF
TRBV6-2/TRBV6-3	TRBD2	many	15	TRBJ2-3	TGTGCCAGCAGTTTCCTGTTAGCGGGGACAGATACGCAGTATTTT	CASSFLLAGTDTQYF
TRBV5-1	TRBD1	many	13	TRBJ2-5	TGCGCCAGCAGCTCCGGACAGGGGAGGGCCCAGTACTTC	CASSSGQGRAQYF
TRBV6-5	.	many	15	TRBJ2-7	TGTGCCAGCAGACTAGCTAGAGGGAGTGGCGGCGAGCAGTACTTC	CASRLARGSGGEQYF
TRBV13	.	few	12	TRBJ2-7	TGTGCCAGCAGCTCCTGGGGGCAGGAGCAGTACTTC	CASSSWGQEQYF
TRBV5-4	.	many	14	TRBJ2-3	TGTGCCAGCAGCTTGGGACTCATCACAGATACGCAGTATTTT	CASSLGLITDTQYF
TRBV6-4	TRBD2	many	15	TRBJ2-1	TGTGCCAGCAGTGACTCCGGGACTAGAGGGGCTGAGCAGTTCTTC	CASSDSGTRGAEQFF
TRBV7-9	.	many	14	TRBJ1-1	TGTGCCAGCAGCTTAGAACAGGGATTGGGTGAAGCTTTCTTT	CASSLEQGLGEAFF
TRBV19	TRBD1	.	17	TRBJ2-1	TGTGCCAGTAGCCGGCAGGCCGGGACAGGGGGCTGGAATGAGCAGTTCTTC	CASSRQAGTGGWNEQFF
TRBV12-3/TRBV12-4	TRBD2	many	15	TRBJ2-1	TGTGCCAGCAGCCGCGGACTAGCGGGTGGCAATGAGCAGTTCTTC	CASSRGLAGGNEQFF
TRBV14	TRBD1	many	17	TRBJ2-5	TGTGCCAGCAGCCAAGGACGACAGGGGATCCACCAAGAGACCCAGTACTTC	CASSQGRQGIHQETQYF
TRBV20-1	.	.	12	TRBJ1-2	TGCAGTGCTCCCGGACCGGAGGCTGGCTACACCTTC	CSAPGPEAGYTF